These T cell receptor beta chains were read from a single sample in a study of T cell responses to AZD1222 COVID-19 vaccine. The data were produced by immunoSEQ multiplex PCR, yet TCRdb's version contains in-frame clones alone and is incomplete. This sample yields some 140,000 clones, of which over 90% are seen a single time; 0.91% belongs to the top ten. Sequences were derived from peripheral blood, sampled on day 0 of AZD1222 vaccination. The receptor source for this set is an adult in good health. Each CDR3 is given with its conserved first and last residue.

TRBV4-2	TRBJ1-2	CASSQVFATKRDYGYTF
TRBV12-3/TRBV12-4	TRBJ1-1	CASSLGINTEAFF
TRBV7-9	TRBJ1-5	CASSLAQGTQHF
TRBV7-9	TRBJ2-2	CASSARDRGVRSGELFF
TRBV6-1	TRBJ1-5	CASSERGGVQPQHF
TRBV7-6	TRBJ1-4	CASSPSPFPGKLFF
TRBV9	TRBJ1-6	CASSAIGQGGYNSPLHF
TRBV25-1	TRBJ1-1	CASSGPGRTEAFF
TRBV2	TRBJ2-5	CASSFRRETQYF
TRBV7-9	TRBJ1-6	CASSPGRVGNSPLHF
TRBV5-1	TRBJ1-1	CASSPVGGMNTEAFF
TRBV6-5	TRBJ1-6	CASSPGQGAVSPLHF